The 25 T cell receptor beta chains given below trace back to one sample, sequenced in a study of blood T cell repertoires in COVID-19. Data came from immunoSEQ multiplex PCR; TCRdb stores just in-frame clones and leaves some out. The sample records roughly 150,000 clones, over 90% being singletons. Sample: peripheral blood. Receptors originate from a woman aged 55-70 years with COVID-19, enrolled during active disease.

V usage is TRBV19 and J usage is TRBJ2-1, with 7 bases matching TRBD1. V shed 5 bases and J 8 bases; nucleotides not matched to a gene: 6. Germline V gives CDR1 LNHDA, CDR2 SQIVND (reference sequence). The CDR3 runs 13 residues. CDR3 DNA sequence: TGTGCCAGTAGTGACAGGGCGCTGGATGAGCAGTTCTTC. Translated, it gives CASSDRALDEQFF. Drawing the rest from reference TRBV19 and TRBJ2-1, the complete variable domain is DGGITQSPKYLFRKEGQNVTLSCEQNLNHDAMYWYRQDPGQGLRLIYYSQIVNDFQKGDIAEGYSVSREKKESFPLTVTSAQKNPTAFYLCASSDRALDEQFFGPGTRLTVL.

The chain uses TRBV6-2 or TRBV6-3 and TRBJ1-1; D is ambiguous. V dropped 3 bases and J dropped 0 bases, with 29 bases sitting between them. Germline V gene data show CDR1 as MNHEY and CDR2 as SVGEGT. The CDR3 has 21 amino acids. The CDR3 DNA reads TGTGCCAGCAGTTATCCCGTGACCGGGATACTCGGACGCCTCGTGAACACTGAAGCTTTCTTT. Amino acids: CASSYPVTGILGRLVNTEAFF.

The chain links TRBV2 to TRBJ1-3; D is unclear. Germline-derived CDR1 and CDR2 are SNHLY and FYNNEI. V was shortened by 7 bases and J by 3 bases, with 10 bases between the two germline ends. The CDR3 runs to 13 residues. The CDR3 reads CASTSRNGNTIYF. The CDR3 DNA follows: TGTGCCAGCACCAGCAGGAATGGAAACACCATATATTTT.

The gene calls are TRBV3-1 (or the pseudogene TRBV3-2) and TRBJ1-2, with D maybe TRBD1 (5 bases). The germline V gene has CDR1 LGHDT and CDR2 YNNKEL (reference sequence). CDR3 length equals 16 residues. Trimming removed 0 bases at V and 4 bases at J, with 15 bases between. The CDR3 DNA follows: TGTGCCAGCAGCCAAGACGGGACGGTGGGAGGCTATGGCTACACCTTC. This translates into CASSQDGTVGGYGYTF.

The CDR3, as DNA: TGTGCCAGCAGCAGGGCCGGGACAGATTATGGCTACACCTTC. It specifies CASSRAGTDYGYTF. The chain employs TRBV5-5 and TRBJ1-2, with 7 bases fitting TRBD1. The length of the CDR3 is 14 residues. CDR1 and CDR2 from the germline V gene are SGHKS and YYEKEE (reference sequence). Germline trimming cut 4 bases from V and 5 bases from J; bases unmatched to any gene: 8.

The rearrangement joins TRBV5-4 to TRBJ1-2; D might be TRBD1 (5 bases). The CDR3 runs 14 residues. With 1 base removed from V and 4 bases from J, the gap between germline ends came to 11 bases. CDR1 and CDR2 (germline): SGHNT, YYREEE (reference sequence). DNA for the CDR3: TGTGCCAGCAGCTTGATCGGGGGTACCTATGGCTACACCTTC. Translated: CASSLIGGTYGYTF.

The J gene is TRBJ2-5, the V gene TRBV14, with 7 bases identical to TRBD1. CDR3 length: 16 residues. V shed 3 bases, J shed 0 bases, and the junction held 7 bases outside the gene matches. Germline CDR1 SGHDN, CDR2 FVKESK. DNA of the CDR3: TGTGCCAGCAGCCACCGGGGACAGCTCAACCAAGAGACCCAGTACTTC. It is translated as CASSHRGQLNQETQYF.

The CDR3: CASSLWLTAIEEFF. The CDR3 region has the DNA TGTGCCAGCAGCTTATGGTTAACGGCAATAGAGGAGTTCTTC. J is TRBJ2-1 and V is TRBV7-2; D unclear. This CDR3 contains 14 residues. CDR1 and CDR2 (germline): SGHTA, FQGNSA. Trimming cost V 2 bases and J 14 bases, with 19 bases left between them.

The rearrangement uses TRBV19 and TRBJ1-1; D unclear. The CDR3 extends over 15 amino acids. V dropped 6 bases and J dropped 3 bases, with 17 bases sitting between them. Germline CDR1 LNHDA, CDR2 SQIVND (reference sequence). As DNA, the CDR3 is TGTGCCAGTAGGTTGTGGACGGGAAGGGACACTGAAGCTTTCTTT. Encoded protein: CASRLWTGRDTEAFF.

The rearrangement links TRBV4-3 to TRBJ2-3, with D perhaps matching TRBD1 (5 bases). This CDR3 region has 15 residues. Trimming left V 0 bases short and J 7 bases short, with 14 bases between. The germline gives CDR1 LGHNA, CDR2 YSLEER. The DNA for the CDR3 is TGCGCCAGCAGCCAAGAGGATGGGGCGAGAAATACGCAGTATTTT. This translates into CASSQEDGARNTQYF.

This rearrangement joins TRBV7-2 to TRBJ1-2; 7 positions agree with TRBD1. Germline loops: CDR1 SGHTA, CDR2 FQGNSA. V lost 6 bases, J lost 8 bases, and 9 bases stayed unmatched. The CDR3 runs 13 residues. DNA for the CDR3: TGTGCCAGCAGATACGACAGGGTTTGGGGCTACACCTTC. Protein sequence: CASRYDRVWGYTF.

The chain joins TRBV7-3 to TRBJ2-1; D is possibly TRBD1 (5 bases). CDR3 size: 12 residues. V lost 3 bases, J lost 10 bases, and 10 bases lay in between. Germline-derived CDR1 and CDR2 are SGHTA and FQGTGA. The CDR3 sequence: CASSFQGGEQFF. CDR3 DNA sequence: TGTGCCAGCAGCTTCCAGGGCGGAGAGCAGTTCTTC.

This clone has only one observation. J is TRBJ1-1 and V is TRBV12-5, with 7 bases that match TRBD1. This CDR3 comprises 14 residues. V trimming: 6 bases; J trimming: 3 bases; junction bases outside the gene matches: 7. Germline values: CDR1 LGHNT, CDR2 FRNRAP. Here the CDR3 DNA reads TGTGCTAGTGGAGCATCAGGGGGGCACACTGAAGCTTTCTTT. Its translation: CASGASGGHTEAFF.

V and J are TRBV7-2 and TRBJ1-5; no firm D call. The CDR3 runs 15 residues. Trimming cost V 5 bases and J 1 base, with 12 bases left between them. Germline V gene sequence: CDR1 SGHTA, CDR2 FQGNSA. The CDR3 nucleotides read TGTGCCAGCAGCCTTCACGGAGGGAGCAATCAGCCCCAGCATTTT. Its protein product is CASSLHGGSNQPQHF.

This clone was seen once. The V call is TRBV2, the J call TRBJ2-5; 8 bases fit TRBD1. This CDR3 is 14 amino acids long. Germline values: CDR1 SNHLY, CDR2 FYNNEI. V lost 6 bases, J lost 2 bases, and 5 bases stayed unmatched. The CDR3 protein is CASSMDRAQETQYF. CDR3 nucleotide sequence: TGTGCCAGCAGCATGGACAGGGCTCAAGAGACCCAGTACTTC. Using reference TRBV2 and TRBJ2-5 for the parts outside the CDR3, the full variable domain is EPEVTQTPSHQVTQMGQEVILRCVPISNHLYFYWYRQILGQKVEFLVSFYNNEISEKSEIFDDQFSVERPDGSNFTLKIRSTKLEDSAMYFCASSMDRAQETQYFGPGTRLLVL.

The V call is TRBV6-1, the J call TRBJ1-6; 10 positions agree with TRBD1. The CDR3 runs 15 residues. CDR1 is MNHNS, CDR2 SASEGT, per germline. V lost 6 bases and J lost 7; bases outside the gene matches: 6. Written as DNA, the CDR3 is TGTGCCAGCAGGCCCCGACAGGGGGCCAATTCACCCCTCCACTTT. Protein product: CASRPRQGANSPLHF.

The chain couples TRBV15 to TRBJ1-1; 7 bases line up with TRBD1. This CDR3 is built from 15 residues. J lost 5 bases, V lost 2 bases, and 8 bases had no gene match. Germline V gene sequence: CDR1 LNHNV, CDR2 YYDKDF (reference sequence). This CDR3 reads CATSRLRQGRTEAFF. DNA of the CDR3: TGTGCCACCAGCAGACTAAGACAGGGTAGGACTGAAGCTTTCTTT.

The CDR3 reads CASSVIQEFQPQHF. CDR3 nucleotides: TGTGCCAGTAGTGTAATACAGGAATTTCAGCCCCAGCATTTT. This chain joins TRBV19 and TRBJ1-5; tentative D call: TRBD1 (5 bases). The CDR3 consists of 14 residues. CDR1 and CDR2 (germline): LNHDA, SQIVND (reference sequence). Trimming removed 5 bases at V and 6 bases at J, with 14 bases between.

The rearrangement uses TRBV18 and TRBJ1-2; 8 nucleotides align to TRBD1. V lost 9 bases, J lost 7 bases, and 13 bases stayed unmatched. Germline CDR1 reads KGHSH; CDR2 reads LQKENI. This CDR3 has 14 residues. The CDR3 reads CASTRDSGGSGYTF. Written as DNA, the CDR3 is TGTGCCAGTACAAGGGACTCAGGGGGCAGTGGCTACACCTTC.

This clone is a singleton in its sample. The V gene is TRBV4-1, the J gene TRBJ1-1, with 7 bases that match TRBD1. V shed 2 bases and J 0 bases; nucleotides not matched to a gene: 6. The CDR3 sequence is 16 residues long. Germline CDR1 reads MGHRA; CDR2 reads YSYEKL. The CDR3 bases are TGCGCCAGCAGCCAAAGTTCGGACAGGCTGAACACTGAAGCTTTCTTT. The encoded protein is CASSQSSDRLNTEAFF.

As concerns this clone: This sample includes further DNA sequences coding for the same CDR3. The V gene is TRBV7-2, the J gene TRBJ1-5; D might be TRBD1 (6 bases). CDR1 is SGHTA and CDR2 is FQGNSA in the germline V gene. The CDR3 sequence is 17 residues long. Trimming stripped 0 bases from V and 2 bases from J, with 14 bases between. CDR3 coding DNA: TGTGCCAGCAGCTTAGCATTGGGGGGGGCAGGCAATCAGCCCCAGCATTTT. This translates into CASSLALGGAGNQPQHF. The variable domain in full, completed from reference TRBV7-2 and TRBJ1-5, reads GAGVSQSPSNKVTEKGKDVELRCDPISGHTALYWYRQSLGQGLEFLIYFQGNSAPDKSGLPSDRFSAERTGGSVSTLTIQRTQQEDSAVYLCASSLALGGAGNQPQHFGDGTRLSIL.

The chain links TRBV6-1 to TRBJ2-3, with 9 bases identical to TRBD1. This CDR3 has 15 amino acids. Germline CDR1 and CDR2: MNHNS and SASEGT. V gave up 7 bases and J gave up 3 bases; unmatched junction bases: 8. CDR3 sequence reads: CASKQPGQGTDTQYF. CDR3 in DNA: TGTGCCAGCAAACAACCGGGACAGGGAACAGATACGCAGTATTTT.

CDR3 DNA: TGTGCCAGCAGCCCCTTCGGTCAGGGCAATCAGCCCCAGCATTTT. This codes for CASSPFGQGNQPQHF. This sequence joins TRBV9 and TRBJ1-5; no clear D. The CDR3 has 15 residues. Germline V gene data show CDR1 as SGDLS and CDR2 as YYNGEE. The V end was cut by 4 bases, the J end by 2 bases, with 13 bases between.

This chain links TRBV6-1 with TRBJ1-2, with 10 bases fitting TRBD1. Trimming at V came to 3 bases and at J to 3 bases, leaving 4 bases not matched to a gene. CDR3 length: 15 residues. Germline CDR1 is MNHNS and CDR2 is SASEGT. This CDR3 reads CASSERQGAHYGYTF. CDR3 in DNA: TGTGCCAGCAGTGAGAGACAGGGGGCGCACTATGGCTACACCTTC.

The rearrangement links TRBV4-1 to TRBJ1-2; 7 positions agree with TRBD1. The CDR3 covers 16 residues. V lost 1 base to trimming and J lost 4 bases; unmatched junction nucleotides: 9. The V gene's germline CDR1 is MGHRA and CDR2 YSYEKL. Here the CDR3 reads CASSQGDSEIIYGYTF. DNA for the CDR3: TGCGCCAGCAGCCAAGGGGACAGCGAAATTATCTATGGCTACACCTTC.